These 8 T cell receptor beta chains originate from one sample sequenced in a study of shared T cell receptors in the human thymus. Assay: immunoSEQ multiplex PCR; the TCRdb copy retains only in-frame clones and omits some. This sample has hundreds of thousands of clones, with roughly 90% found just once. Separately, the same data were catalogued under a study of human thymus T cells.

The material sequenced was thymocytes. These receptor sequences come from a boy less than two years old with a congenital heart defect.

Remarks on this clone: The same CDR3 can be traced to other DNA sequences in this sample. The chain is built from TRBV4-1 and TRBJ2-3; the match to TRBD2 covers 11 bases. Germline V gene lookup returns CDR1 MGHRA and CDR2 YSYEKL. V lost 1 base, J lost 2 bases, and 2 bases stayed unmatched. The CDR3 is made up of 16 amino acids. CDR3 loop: CASSQGTSGSTDTQYF. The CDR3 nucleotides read TGCGCCAGCAGCCAAGGGACTAGCGGGTCCACAGATACGCAGTATTTT.

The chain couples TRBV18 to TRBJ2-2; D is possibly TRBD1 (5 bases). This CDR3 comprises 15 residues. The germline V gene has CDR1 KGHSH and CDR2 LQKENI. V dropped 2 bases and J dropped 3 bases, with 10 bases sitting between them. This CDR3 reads CASSPDRTYTGELFF. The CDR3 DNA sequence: TGTGCCAGCTCACCAGACAGAACTTACACCGGGGAGCTGTTTTTT.

Written as DNA, the CDR3 is TGCAGCGCCCCCCCGCCCCTTACTAGGGGGGGCTCCTACAATGAGCAGTTCTTC. Protein: CSAPPPLTRGGSYNEQFF. The chain employs TRBV29-1 and TRBJ2-1; D is perhaps TRBD2 (7 bases). CDR1 is SQVTM, CDR2 ANQGSEA, per germline. This CDR3 contains 18 residues. Trimming shortened V by 7 bases and J by 0 bases, and 25 bases separated the two germline ends.

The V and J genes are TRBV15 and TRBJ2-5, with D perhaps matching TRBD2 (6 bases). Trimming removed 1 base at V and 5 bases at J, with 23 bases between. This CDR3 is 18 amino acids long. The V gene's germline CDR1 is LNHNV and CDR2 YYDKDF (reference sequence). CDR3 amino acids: CATSRGSKPGPRGETQYF. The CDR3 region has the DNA TGTGCCACCAGCAGAGGATCCAAGCCGGGACCCCGGGGGGAGACCCAGTACTTC.

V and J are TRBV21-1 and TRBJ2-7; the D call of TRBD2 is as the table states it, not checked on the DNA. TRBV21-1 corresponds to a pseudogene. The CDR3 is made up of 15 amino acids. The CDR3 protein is CASSKQASGSYEQYF. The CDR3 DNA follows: TGTGCCAGCAGCAAACAGGCTAGCGGGAGCTACGAGCAGTACTTC.

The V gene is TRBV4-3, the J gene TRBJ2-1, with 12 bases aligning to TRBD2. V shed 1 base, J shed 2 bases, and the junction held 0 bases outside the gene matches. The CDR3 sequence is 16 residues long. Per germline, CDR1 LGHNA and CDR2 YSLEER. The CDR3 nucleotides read TGCGCCAGCAGCCAAGCTAGCGGGAGGGCCTACAATGAGCAGTTCTTC. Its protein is CASSQASGRAYNEQFF.

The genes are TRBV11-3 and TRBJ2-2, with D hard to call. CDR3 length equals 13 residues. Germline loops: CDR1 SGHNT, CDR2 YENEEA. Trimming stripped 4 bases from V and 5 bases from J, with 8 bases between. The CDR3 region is CASSSTRTGELFF. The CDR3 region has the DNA TGTGCCAGCAGCTCAACTCGAACCGGGGAGCTGTTTTTT.

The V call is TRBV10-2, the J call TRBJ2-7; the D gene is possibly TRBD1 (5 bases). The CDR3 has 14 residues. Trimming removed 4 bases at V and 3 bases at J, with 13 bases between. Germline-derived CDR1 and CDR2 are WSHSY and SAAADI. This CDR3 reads CASSVGRVHYEQYF. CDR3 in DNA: TGCGCCAGCAGTGTGGGCAGGGTTCACTACGAGCAGTACTTC.